Listed below are T cell receptor beta chains from one sample, sequenced in a study of OX40 agonist ivuxolimab in advanced cancers. Profiled with immunoSEQ multiplex PCR; TCRdb holds only in-frame clones, not every one. The sample carries 45,000 to 60,000 clones, about nine tenths recorded once. The sample consisted of CD4+ or CD8+ T cells sorted from blood, taken in a trial of the OX40 agonist ivuxolimab. All receptors derive from an adult with an advanced solid tumor such as melanoma, head and neck, liver or kidney cancer. CDR3s leave out the opening cysteine and the closing phenylalanine or tryptophan. The D gene is left open where the match is weak.

d_call j_call v_call cdr3_aa
- TRBJ2-3 TRBV28 ASSLGAYSPSTEGTQY
- TRBJ1-3 TRBV11-3 ASSSPTQAGNTIY
- TRBJ2-5 TRBV6-5 ASRRGQGGETQY
- TRBJ1-1 TRBV30 AWSKGSMNTEAF
TRBD2 TRBJ2-7 TRBV28 ASSPTPSTSGTEQY
- TRBJ2-2 TRBV7-7 ASSFGGSGELF
TRBD1 TRBJ1-1 TRBV7-2 ASSLPGGVSEAF
TRBD1 TRBJ1-1 TRBV6-5 ASSYSSGGLTEAF
TRBD2 TRBJ2-7 TRBV10-1 ARSEPGLAGHRRY
- TRBJ1-2 TRBV10-3 AISEPSPGVYGYT
TRBD1 TRBJ2-3 TRBV28 ASRRTGAYTDTQY
- TRBJ1-1 TRBV30 AWSVRGREAF
TRBD1 TRBJ1-1 TRBV18 ASSPRDRGLTIFMNTEAF
- TRBJ2-7 TRBV7-9 ASSLEVGEQY
- TRBJ1-1 TRBV5-1 ASSSAGQLDLNTEAF
- TRBJ1-1 TRBV30 AWSRVGGEAEAF
TRBD1 TRBJ1-1 TRBV7-9 ASSSTGQGNTEAF
- TRBJ1-3 TRBV18 ASSPRLTVSGNTIY
TRBD2 TRBJ2-5 TRBV2 ASSEDASGVGETQY
TRBD1 TRBJ1-4 TRBV6-1 ASSSQGRLF